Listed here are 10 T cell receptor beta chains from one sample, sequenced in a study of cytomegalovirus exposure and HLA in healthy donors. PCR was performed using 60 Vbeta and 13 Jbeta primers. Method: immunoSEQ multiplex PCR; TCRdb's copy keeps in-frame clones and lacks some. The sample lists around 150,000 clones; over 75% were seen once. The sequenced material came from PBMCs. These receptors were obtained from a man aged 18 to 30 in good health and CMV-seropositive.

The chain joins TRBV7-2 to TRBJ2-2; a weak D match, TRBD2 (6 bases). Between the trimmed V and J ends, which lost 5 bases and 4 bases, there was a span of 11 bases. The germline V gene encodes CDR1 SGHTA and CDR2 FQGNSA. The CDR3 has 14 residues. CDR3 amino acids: CASSILGGTGELFF. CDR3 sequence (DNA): TGTGCCAGCAGCATCTTGGGGGGCACCGGGGAGCTGTTTTTT.

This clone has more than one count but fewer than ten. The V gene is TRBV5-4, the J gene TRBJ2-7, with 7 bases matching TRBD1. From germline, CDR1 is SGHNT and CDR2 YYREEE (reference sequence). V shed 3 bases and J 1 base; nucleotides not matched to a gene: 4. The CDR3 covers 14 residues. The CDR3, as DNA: TGTGCCAGCAGCTCGGGACAGAAGTCCTACGAGCAGTACTTC. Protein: CASSSGQKSYEQYF.

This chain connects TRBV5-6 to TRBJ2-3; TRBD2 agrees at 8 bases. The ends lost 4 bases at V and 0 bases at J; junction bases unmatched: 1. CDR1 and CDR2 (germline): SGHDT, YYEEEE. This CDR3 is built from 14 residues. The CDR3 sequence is CASSSGGSTDTQYF. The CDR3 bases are TGTGCCAGCAGCAGCGGGGGAAGCACAGATACGCAGTATTTT.

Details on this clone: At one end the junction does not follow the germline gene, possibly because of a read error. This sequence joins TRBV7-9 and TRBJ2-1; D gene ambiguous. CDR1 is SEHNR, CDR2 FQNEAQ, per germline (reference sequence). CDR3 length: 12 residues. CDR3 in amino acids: CSSSSNEDEQFF. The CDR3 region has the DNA TGTTCCAGCAGCTCGAATGAGGATGAGCAGTTCTTC.

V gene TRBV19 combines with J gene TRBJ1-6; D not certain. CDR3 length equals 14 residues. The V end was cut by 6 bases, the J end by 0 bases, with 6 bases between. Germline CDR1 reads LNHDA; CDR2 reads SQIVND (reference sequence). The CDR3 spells CASREDSYNSPLHF. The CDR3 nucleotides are TGTGCCAGTAGAGAGGACTCCTATAATTCACCCCTCCACTTT.

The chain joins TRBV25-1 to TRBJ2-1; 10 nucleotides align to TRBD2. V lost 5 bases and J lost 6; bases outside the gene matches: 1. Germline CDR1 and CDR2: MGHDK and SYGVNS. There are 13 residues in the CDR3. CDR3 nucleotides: TGTGCCAGCAGTCTAGCGGGGGCCAATGAGCAGTTCTTC. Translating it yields CASSLAGANEQFF.

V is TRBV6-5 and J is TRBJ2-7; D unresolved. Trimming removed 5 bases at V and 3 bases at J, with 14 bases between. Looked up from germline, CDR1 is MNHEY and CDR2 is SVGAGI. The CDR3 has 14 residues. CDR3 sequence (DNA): TGTGCCAGCAGTATCCTGTGGAGAGACTACGAGCAGTACTTC. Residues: CASSILWRDYEQYF.

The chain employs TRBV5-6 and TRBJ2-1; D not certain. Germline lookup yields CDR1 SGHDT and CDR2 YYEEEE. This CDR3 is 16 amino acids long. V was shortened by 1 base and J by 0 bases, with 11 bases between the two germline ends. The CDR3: CASSLWAKSSYNEQFF. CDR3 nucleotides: TGTGCCAGCAGCTTGTGGGCAAAAAGCTCCTACAATGAGCAGTTCTTC.

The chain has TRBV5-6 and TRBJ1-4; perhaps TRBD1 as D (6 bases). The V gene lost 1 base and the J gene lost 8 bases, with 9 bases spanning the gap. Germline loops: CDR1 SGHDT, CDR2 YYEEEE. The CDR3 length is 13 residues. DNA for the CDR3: TGTGCCAGCAGCTTGCCAGGGGCCGAAAAACTGTTTTTT. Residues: CASSLPGAEKLFF.

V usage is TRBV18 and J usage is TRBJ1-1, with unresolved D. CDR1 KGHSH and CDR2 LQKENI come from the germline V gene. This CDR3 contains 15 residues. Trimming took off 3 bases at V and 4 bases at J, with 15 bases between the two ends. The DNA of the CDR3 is TGTGCCAGCTCACCGTGGGGTAGCGATCGCACTGAAGCTTTCTTT. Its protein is CASSPWGSDRTEAFF.